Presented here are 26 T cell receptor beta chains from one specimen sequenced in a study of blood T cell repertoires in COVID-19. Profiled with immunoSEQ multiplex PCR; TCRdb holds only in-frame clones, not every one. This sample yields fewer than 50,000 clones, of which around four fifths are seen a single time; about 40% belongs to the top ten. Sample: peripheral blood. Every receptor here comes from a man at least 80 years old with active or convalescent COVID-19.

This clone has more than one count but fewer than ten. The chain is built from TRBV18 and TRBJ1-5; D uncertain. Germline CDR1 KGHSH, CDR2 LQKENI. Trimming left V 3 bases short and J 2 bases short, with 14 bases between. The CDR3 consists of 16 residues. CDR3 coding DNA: TGTGCCAGCTCACCGTTTGAGGTTTCTGGCAATCAGCCCCAGCATTTT. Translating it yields CASSPFEVSGNQPQHF.

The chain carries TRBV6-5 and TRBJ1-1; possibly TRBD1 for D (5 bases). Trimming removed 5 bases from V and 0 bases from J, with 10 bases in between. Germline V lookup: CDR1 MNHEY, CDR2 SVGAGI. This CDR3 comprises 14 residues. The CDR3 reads CASSTGLMNTEAFF. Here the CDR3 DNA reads TGTGCCAGCAGTACGGGACTTATGAACACTGAAGCTTTCTTT.

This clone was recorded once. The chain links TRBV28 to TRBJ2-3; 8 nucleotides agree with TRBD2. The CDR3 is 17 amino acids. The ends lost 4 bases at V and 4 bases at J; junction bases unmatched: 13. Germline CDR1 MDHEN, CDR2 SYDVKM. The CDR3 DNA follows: TGTGCCAGCAGTTCCAACCTAGCGGGCCCGAGATCAGATACGCAGTATTTT. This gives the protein CASSSNLAGPRSDTQYF. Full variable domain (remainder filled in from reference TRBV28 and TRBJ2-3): DVKVTQSSRYLVKRTGEKVFLECVQDMDHENMFWYRQDPGLGLRLIYFSYDVKMKEKGDIPEGYSVSREKKERFSLILESASTNQTSMYLCASSSNLAGPRSDTQYFGPGTRLTVL.

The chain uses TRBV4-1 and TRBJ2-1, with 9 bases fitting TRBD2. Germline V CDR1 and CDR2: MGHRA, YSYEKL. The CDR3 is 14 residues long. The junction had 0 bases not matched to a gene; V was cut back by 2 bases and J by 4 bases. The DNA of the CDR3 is TGCGCCAGCAGCCAACTAGCGGGATACAATGAGCAGTTCTTC. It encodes CASSQLAGYNEQFF.

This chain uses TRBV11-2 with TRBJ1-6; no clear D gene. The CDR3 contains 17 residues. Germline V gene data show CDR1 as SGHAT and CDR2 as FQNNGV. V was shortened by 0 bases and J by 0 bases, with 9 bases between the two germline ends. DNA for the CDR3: TGTGCCAGCAGCTTAGATCGGCGGGTCTCCTATAATTCACCCCTCCACTTT. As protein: CASSLDRRVSYNSPLHF.

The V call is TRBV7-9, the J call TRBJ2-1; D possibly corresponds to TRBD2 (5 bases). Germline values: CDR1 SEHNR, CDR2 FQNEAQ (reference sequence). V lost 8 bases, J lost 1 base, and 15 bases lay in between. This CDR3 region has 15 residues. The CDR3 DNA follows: TGTGCCAGCGCTACCAGCGGACCATCCTACAATGAGCAGTTCTTC. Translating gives CASATSGPSYNEQFF.

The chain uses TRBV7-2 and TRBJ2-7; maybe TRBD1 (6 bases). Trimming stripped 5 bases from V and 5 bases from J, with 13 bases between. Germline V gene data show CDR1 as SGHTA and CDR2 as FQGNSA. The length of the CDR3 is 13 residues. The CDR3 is CASSKDRQDEQYF. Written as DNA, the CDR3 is TGTGCCAGCAGCAAAGACAGGCAGGACGAGCAGTACTTC.

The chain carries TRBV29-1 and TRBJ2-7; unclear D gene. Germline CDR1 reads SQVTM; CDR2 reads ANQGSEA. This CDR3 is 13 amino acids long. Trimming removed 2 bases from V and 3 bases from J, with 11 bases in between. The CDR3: CSVESLGGYEQYF. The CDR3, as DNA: TGCAGCGTTGAAAGCTTAGGCGGCTACGAGCAGTACTTC.

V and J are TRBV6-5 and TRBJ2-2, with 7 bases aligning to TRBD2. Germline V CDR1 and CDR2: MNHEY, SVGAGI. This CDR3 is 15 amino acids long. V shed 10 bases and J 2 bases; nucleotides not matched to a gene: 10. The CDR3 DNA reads TGTGCCACTAGCAGCGGGAACGCAAACACCGGGGAGCTGTTTTTT. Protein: CATSSGNANTGELFF.

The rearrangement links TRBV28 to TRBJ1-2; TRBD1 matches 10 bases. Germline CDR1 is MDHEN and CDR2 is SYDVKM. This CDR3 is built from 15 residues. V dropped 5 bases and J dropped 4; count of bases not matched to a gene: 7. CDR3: CASSPPGTGAYGYTF. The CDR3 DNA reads TGTGCCAGCAGTCCCCCCGGGACAGGGGCCTATGGCTACACCTTC.

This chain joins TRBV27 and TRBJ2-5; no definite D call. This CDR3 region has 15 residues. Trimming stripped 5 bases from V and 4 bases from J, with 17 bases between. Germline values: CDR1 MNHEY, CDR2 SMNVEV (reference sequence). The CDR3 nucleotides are TGTGCCAGCAGTCCCCAGGCCTACCTCCGAGAGACCCAGTACTTC. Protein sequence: CASSPQAYLRETQYF.

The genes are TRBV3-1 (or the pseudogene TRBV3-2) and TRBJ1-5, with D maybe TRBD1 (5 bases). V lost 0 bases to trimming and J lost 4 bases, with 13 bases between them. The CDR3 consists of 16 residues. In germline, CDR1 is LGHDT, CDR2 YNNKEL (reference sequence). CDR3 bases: TGTGCCAGCAGCCAAGATCGGGGGTCGGAGAATCAGCCCCAGCATTTT. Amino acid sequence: CASSQDRGSENQPQHF.

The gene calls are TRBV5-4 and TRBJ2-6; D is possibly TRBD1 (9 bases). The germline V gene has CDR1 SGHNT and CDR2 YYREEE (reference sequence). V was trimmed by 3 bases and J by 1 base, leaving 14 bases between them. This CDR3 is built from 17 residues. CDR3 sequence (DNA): TGTGCCAGCAGCTCGGGAGGGACAGGGTCTGGGGCCAACGTCCTGACTTTC. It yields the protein CASSSGGTGSGANVLTF.

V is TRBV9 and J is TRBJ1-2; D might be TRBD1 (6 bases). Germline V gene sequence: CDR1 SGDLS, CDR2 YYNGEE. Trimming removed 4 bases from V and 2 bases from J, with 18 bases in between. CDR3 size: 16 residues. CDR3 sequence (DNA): TGTGCCAGCAGCAAGCGGGGGGCGAGCCTCAACTATGGCTACACCTTC. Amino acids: CASSKRGASLNYGYTF.

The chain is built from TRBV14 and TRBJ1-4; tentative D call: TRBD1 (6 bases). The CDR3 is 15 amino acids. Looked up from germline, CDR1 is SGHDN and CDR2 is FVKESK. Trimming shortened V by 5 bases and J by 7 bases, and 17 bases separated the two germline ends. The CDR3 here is CASSFARGAGEKLFF. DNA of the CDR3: TGTGCCAGCAGCTTCGCGCGGGGGGCCGGTGAAAAACTGTTTTTT.

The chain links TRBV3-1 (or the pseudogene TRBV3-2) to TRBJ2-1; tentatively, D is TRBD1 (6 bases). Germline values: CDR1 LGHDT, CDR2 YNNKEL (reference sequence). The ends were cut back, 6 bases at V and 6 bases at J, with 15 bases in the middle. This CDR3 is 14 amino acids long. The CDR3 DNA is TGTGCCAGCAGTAGGTCAGGGGAACTCAATGAGCAGTTCTTC. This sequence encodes CASSRSGELNEQFF.

This chain's CDR3 is CASSEGGTGSYEQYF. The CDR3 bases are TGTGCCAGCAGCGAGGGAGGGACGGGGTCCTACGAGCAGTACTTC. The chain combines TRBV9 with TRBJ2-7; TRBD2 matches 7 bases. J gave up 1 base and V 3 bases, and 7 bases lay outside the gene matches. CDR3 length: 15 amino acids. Germline loops: CDR1 SGDLS, CDR2 YYNGEE.

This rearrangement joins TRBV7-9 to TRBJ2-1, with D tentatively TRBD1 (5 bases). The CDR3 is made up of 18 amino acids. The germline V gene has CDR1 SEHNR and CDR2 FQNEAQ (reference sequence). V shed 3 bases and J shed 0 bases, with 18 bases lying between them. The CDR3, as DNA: TGTGCCAGCAGCTTGGGTACAGGTTATCAGAGCTCCTACAATGAGCAGTTCTTC. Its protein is CASSLGTGYQSSYNEQFF.

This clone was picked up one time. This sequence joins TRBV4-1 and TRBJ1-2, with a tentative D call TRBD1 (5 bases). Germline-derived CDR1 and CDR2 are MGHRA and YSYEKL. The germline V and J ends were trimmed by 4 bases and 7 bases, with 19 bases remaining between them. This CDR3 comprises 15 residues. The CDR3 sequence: CASSRTGLGRGGYTF. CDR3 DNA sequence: TGCGCCAGCAGCCGAACTGGTCTCGGGAGGGGTGGCTACACCTTC.

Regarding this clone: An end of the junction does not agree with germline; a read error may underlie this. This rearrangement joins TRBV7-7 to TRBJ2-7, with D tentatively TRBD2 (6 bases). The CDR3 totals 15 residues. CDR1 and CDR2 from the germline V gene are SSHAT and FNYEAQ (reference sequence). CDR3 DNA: TGTGCTAGCAGCTTAGATGTCGGGAGCTCCTACGAGCAGTACTTC. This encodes CASSLDVGSSYEQYF.

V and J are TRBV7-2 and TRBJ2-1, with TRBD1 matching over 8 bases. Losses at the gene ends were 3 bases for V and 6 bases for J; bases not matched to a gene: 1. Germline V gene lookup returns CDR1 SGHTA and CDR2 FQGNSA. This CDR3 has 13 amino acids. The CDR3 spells CASSFTGGNEQFF. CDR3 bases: TGTGCCAGCAGCTTTACAGGGGGCAATGAGCAGTTCTTC.

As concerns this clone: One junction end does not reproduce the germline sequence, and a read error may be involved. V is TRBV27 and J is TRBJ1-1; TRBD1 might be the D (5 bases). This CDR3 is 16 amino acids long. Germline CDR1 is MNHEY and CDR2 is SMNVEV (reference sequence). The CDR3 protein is CASRLLSQGVNTEAFF. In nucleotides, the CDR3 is TGTGCCAGCAGATTATTAAGCCAGGGCGTGAACACTGAAGCTTTCTTT.

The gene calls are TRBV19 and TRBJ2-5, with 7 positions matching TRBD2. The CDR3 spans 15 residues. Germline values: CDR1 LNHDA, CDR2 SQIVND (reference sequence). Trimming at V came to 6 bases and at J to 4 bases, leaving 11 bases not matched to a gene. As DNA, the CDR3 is TGTGCCAGTAGCCACGGGCGGGGGTTCCCAGAGACCCAGTACTTC. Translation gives CASSHGRGFPETQYF.

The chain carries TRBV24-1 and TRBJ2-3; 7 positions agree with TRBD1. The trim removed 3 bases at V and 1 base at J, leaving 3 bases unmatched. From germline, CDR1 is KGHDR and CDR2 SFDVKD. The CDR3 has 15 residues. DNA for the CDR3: TGTGCCACCAGTGATCTTGGGACAGGCACAGATACGCAGTATTTT. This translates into CATSDLGTGTDTQYF.

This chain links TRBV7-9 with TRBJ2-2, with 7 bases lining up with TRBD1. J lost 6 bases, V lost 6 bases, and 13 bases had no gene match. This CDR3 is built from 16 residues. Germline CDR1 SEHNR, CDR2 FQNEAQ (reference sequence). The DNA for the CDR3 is TGTGCCAGCAGAGGGGAGCGACAGGGACGGGCCGGGGAGCTGTTTTTT. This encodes CASRGERQGRAGELFF.

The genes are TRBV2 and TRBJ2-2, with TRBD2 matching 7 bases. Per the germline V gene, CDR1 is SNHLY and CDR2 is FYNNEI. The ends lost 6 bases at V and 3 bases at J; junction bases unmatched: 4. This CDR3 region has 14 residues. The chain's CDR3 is CASRGGKDTGELFF. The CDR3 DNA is TGTGCCAGCAGGGGGGGGAAGGACACCGGGGAGCTGTTTTTT.